The text below deals with one T cell receptor (beta chain). What it recognizes is unknown. Template switching by 5'RACE with UMIs generated the TCR beta cDNA. With the 5' RACE reads reprocessed, TCRdb shows one record per CDR3 protein and no DNA. The sample has about 390,000 distinct CDR3 sequences; the top ten hold approximately 11%. CDR3 length equals 14 residues. Germline V CDR1 and CDR2: LNHNV, YYDKDF (reference sequence). The data are from a study of T cells expressing NK-cell markers. Study-wide results and limits: Expanded NKG2C+ T cell clones had unclear HCMV specificity.

The V and J genes are TRBV15 and TRBJ1-4. The receptor was isolated from a woman aged 50 to 60 in good health. Sequences were obtained from blood T cells: a sorted CD56 or NKG2C T cell subset, CD4+ or CD8+ T cells, or bulk PBMC T cells (not recorded which). CDR3 sequence reads: CATSRSLRGEKLFF.